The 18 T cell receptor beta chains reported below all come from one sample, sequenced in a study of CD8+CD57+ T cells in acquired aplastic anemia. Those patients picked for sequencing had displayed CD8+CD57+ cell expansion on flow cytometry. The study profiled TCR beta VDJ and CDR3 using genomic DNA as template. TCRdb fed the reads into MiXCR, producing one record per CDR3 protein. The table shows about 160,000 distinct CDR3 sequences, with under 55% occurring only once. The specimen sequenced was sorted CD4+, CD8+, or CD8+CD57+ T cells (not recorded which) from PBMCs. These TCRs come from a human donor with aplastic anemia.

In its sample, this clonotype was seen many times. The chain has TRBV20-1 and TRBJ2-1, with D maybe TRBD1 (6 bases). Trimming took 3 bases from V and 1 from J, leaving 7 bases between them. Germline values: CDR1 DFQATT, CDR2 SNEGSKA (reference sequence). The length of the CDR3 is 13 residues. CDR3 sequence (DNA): TGCAGTGCTAGCGGGACATCCTACAATGAGCAGTTCTTC. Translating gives CSASGTSYNEQFF.

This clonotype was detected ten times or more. The CDR3 is CASGVDTQYF. The DNA of the CDR3 is TGTGCCAGCGGGGTAGATACGCAGTATTTT. The chain uses TRBV2 and TRBJ2-3, with D unclear. Germline lookup yields CDR1 SNHLY and CDR2 FYNNEI. V gave up 8 bases and J gave up 5 bases, with 5 bases separating them. CDR3 length equals 10 residues. The full variable domain, completed using reference TRBV2 and TRBJ2-3, is EPEVTQTPSHQVTQMGQEVILRCVPISNHLYFYWYRQILGQKVEFLVSFYNNEISEKSEIFDDQFSVERPDGSNFTLKIRSTKLEDSAMYFCASGVDTQYFGPGTRLTVL.

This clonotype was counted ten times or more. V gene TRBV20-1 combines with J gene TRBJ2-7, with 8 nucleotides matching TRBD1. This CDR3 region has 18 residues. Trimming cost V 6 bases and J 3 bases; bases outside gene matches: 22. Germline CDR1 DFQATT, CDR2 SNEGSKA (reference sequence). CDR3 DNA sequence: TGCAGTGCGGCACCGACGGGGACAGGCGACCGCGGTGGCTACGAGCAGTACTTC. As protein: CSAAPTGTGDRGGYEQYF.

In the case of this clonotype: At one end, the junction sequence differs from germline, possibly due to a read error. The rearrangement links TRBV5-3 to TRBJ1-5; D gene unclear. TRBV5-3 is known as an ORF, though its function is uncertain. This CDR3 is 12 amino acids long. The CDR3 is CASSYANQPQHF. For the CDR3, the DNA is TGTGCCAGCAGCTACGCAAATCAGCCCCAGCATTTT.

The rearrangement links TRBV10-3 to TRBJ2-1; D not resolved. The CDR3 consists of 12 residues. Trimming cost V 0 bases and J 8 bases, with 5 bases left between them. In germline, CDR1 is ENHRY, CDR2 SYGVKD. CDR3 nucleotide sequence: TGTGCCATCAGTGAGTCGGGCGATGAGCAGTTCTTC. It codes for CAISESGDEQFF.

The CDR3: CASSVGRMGTEAFF. In DNA form, the CDR3 reads TGTGCCAGCAGCGTAGGGAGGATGGGCACTGAAGCTTTCTTT. This chain connects TRBV9 to TRBJ1-1; no definite D call. The CDR3 extends over 14 amino acids. The germline V gene encodes CDR1 SGDLS and CDR2 YYNGEE. With 0 bases removed from V and 4 bases from J, the gap between germline ends came to 10 bases.

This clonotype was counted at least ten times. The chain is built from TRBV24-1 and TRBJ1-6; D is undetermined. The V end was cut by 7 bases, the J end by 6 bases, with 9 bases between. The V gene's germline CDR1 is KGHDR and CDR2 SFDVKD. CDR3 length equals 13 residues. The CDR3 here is CATREAANSPLHF. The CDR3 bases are TGTGCCACCAGGGAAGCTGCTAATTCACCCCTCCACTTT.

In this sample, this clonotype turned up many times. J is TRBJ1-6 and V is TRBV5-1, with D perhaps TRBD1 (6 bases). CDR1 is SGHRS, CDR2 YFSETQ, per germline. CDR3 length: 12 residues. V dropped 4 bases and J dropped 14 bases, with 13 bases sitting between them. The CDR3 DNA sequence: TGCGCCAGCAGCCAGGACAGCGAAACCCTCCACTTT. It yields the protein CASSQDSETLHF.

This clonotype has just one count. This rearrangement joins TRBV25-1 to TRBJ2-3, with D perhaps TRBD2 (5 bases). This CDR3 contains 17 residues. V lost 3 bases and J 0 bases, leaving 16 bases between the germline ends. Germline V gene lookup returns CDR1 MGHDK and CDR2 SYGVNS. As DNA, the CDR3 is TGTGCCAGCAGTGATCGTGCGGCAAGCGGAAGCACAGATACGCAGTATTTT. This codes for CASSDRAASGSTDTQYF.

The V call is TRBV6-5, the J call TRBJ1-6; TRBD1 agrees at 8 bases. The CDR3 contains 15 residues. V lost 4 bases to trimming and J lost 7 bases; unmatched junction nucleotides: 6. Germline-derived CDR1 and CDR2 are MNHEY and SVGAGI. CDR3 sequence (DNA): TGTGCCAGCAGTTCTCAGGGGGCGGGGAATTCACCCCTCCACTTT. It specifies CASSSQGAGNSPLHF.

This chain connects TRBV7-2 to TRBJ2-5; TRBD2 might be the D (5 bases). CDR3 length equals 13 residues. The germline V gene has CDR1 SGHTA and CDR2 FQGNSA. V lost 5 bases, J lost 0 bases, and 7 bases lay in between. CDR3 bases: TGTGCCAGCAGCCGGACTTACCAAGAGACCCAGTACTTC. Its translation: CASSRTYQETQYF.

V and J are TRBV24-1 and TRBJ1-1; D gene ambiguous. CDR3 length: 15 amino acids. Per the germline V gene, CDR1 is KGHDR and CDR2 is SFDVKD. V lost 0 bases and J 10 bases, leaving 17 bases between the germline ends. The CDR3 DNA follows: TGTGCCACCAGTGATTTGGGAGGAGCTCCGAAACCAGCTTTCTTT. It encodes CATSDLGGAPKPAFF.

CDR3 sequence reads: CSASRGDQETQYF. CDR3 in DNA: TGCAGCGCAAGCCGGGGGGACCAAGAGACCCAGTACTTC. V is TRBV20-1 and J is TRBJ2-5; 7 bases agree with TRBD2. The CDR3 length is 13 residues. Germline-derived CDR1 and CDR2 are DFQATT and SNEGSKA (reference sequence).

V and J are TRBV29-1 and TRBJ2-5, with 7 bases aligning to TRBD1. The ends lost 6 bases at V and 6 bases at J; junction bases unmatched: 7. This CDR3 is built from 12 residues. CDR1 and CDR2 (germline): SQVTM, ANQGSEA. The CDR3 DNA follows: TGCAGCGTCGTACGAGGGGGCCAGACCCAGTACTTC. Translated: CSVVRGGQTQYF.

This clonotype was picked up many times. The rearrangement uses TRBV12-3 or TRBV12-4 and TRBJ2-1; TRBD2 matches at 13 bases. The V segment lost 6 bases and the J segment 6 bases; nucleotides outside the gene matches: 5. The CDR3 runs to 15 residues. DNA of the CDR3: TGTGCCAGCAGCTACGGACTAGCGGGAGCCAATGAGCAGTTCTTC. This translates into CASSYGLAGANEQFF.

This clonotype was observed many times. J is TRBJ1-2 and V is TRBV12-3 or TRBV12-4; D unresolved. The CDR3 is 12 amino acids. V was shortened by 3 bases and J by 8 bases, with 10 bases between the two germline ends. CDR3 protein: CASSFGDRGYTF. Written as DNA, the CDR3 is TGTGCCAGCAGTTTCGGGGATCGGGGCTACACCTTC.

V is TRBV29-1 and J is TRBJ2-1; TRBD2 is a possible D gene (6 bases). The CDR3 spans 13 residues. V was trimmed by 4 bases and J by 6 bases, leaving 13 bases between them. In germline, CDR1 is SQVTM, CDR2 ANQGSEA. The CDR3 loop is CSVGRETVNEQFF. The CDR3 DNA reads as TGCAGCGTTGGGAGGGAAACCGTCAATGAGCAGTTCTTC.

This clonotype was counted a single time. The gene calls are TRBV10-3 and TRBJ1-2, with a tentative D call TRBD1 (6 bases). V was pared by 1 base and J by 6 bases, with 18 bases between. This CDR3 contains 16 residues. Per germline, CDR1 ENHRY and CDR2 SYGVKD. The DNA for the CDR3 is TGTGCCATCAGTGAGTTCGCCCCGGGGGGGGGCGATGGCTACACCTTC. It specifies CAISEFAPGGGDGYTF.